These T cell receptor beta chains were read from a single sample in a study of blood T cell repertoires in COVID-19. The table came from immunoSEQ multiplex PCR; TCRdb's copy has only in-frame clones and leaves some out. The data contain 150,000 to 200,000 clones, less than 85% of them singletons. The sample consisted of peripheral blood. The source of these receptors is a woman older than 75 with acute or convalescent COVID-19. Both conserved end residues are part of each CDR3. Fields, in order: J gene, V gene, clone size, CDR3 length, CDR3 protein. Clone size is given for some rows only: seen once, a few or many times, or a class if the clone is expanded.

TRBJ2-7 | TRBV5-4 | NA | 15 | CASSLEGRDLGKQYF
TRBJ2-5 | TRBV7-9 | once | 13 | CASSLASEETQYF
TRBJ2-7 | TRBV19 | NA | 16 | CASSIDPRTGLYEQYF
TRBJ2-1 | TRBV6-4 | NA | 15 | CASSDGQGSYNEQFF
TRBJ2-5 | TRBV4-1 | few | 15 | CASSLTGVGPETQYF
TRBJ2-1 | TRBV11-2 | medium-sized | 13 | CASSLTPAGRQFF
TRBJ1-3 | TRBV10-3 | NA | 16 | CAISGGTGGSGNTIYF
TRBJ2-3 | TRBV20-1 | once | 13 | CSASRESTDTQYF
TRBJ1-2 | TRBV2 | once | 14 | CASSDTDHNYGYTF
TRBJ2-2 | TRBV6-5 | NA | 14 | CASSWAGRTGELFF
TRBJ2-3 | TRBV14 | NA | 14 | CASNPSTGADTQYF
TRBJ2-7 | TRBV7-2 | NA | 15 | CASSAEGGGIYEQYF
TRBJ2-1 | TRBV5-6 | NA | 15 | CASSLGTSVYNEQFF
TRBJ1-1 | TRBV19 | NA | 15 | CASSIEATGIAEAFF
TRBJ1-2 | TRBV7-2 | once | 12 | CASSLPGYGYTF
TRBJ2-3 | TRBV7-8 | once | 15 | CASSLLGDVGGSRYF
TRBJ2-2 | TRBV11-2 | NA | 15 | CASSFQGGYDGELFF
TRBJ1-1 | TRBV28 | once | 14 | CASSLPGVNTEAFF
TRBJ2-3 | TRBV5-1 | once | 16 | CASSSSQGAGTDTQYF
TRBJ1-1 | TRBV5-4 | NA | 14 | CASSFQGANTEAFF
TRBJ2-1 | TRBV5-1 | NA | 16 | CASSLAGTSGSNEQFF
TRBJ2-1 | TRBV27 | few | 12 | CASSPTRNEQFF
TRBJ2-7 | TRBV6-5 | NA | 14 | CASRTGQRSYEQYF
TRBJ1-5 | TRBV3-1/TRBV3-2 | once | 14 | CASSPTVSNQPQHF
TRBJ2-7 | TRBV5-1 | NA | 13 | CASSFGTAGEQYF
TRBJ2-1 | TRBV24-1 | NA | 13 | CATSPGWLTEQFF
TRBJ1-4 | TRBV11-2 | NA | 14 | CASSQSQGIEKLFF
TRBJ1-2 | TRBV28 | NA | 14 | CASSFDRGSDGYTF
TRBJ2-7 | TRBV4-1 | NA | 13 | CASSQDLAYEQYF
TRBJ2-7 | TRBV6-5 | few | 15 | CASSDEGTAHYEQYF
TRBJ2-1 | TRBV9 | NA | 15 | CASSVAGAPYNEQFF
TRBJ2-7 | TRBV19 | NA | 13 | CASSLGQLYEQYF
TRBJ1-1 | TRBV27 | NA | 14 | CASRWTHSNTEAFF
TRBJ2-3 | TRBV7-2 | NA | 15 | CASSLEGDGADTQYF
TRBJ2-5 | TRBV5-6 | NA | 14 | CASSWTSGSETQYF
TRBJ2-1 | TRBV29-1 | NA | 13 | CSVEVQGPNEQFF
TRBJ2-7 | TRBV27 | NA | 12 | CATLTVNYEQYF
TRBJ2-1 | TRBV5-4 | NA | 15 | CASSLGGTSGKTPFF
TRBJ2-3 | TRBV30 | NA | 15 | CAVGMGQGVADTQYF
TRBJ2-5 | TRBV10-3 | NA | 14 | CAISPTGGEETQYF